These 6 T cell receptor beta chains share one sample of origin, sequenced in a study of cytomegalovirus exposure and HLA in healthy donors. Primers: 60 Vbeta forward and 13 Jbeta reverse. Data came from immunoSEQ multiplex PCR; TCRdb stores just in-frame clones and leaves some out. The data contain about 76,000 clones, 70% to 85% of them singletons. The material sequenced was PBMCs. Every receptor here comes from a man aged 25 to 40 in good health and CMV-seronegative.

This chain uses TRBV29-1 with TRBJ1-2, with no clear D. Germline V lookup: CDR1 SQVTM, CDR2 ANQGSEA. The CDR3 is 15 amino acids. Deletions cut 5 bases from V and 4 bases from J, with 20 bases between. The CDR3 DNA reads as TGCAGCGTTATGGTTGGAGTCCCCACGGGCTATGGCTACACCTTC. It is translated as CSVMVGVPTGYGYTF. Drawing the rest from reference TRBV29-1 and TRBJ1-2, the complete variable domain is SAVISQKPSRDICQRGTSLTIQCQVDSQVTMMFWYRQQPGQSLTLIATANQGSEATYESGFVIDKFPISRPNLTFSTLTVSNMSPEDSSIYLCSVMVGVPTGYGYTFGSGTRLTVV.

CDR3 residues: CASSPRDRSTEAFF. CDR3 bases: TGTGCCAGCTCACCACGGGACAGGAGTACTGAAGCTTTCTTT. The chain recombines TRBV18 with TRBJ1-1; 8 nucleotides agree with TRBD1. This CDR3 has 14 residues. V trimming: 1 base; J trimming: 5 bases; junction bases outside the gene matches: 3. Germline loops: CDR1 KGHSH, CDR2 LQKENI.

The chain links TRBV30 to TRBJ1-1; 7 bases match TRBD1. The CDR3 spans 14 residues. Germline V gives CDR1 GTSNPN, CDR2 SVGIG (reference sequence). J gave up 5 bases and V 2 bases, and 8 bases lay outside the gene matches. The CDR3 spells CAWSKDRRGTEAFF. In DNA, the CDR3 is TGTGCCTGGAGTAAGGACAGGCGGGGAACTGAAGCTTTCTTT.

The chain uses TRBV6-1 and TRBJ2-5; TRBD1 is a possible D gene (6 bases). V gave up 6 bases and J gave up 4 bases, with 12 bases separating them. Germline lookup yields CDR1 MNHNS and CDR2 SASEGT. This CDR3 has 13 residues. The CDR3 DNA follows: TGTGCCAGCAGAGCCCAGGGGAGAGAGACCCAGTACTTC. It codes for CASRAQGRETQYF.

CDR3: CASSNSGPGETQYF. For the CDR3, the DNA is TGTGCCAGCAGCAACTCAGGGCCTGGAGAGACCCAGTACTTC. This chain connects TRBV9 to TRBJ2-5, with D possibly TRBD1 on 5 matching bases. The CDR3 length is 14 residues. CDR1 and CDR2 (germline): SGDLS, YYNGEE. V gave up 4 bases and J gave up 4 bases, with 14 bases separating them.

This clone was observed a single time. The V and J genes are TRBV7-2 and TRBJ2-3, with 7 bases that match TRBD1. The CDR3 has 15 residues. J was trimmed by 0 bases and V by 5 bases; bases with no gene match: 5. Germline values: CDR1 SGHTA, CDR2 FQGNSA. The CDR3 DNA follows: TGTGCCAGCAGCAGGACAGGAGCTAGCACAGATACGCAGTATTTT. Translation gives CASSRTGASTDTQYF.